This T cell receptor (beta chain) was captured by sequencing in a study of response to subunit inactivated influenza vaccine. This clonotype was observed a handful of times. The antigen remains unidentified. Each CDR3 protein gets one entry after TCRdb re-called the RT-PCR reads with MiXCR. The sample carries around 470,000 distinct CDR3 sequences, approximately 6.9% recorded once. Germline trimming cut 1 base from V and 3 bases from J; bases unmatched to any gene: 3. The CDR3 consists of 16 residues. Germline CDR1 MDHEN, CDR2 SYDVKM. Broader study findings: After each seasonal influenza vaccination, few new T cells are recruited, the authors suggested.

Sequenced here: PBMCs from blood, sampled less than 30 months after vaccination. The chain links TRBV28 to TRBJ2-2, with TRBD1 identical over 9 bases. This TCR derives from a man aged 50 to 69 who received an inactivated influenza vaccine. Written as DNA, the CDR3 is TGTGCCAGCAGTTTATACAGGGGGCAGTACACCGGGGAGCTGTTTTTT. Protein sequence: CASSLYRGQYTGELFF.